This T cell receptor beta chain stems from a study of CD8 T cells in ankylosing spondylitis listed by TCRdb under 2017. For the wider study: The study set out to find disease-linked TCR variants by profiling T cell receptor beta repertoires in ankylosing spondylitis patients and healthy donors. Peripheral blood samples were taken, and synovial fluid was additionally collected from ankylosing spondylitis patients. The full study cohort comprised about 24 ankylosing spondylitis patients and about 110 healthy donors.

This clonotype has more than one count but fewer than ten. What this receptor recognizes is not known. Base qualities are not recorded, but no much larger clone differs from it by a single base. TCRdb shows the sequencer as Illumina HiSeq 2500. TCR beta libraries were prepared by quantitative 5'-RACE with molecular barcodes. On the authors' methods: A new computational method, built on a probabilistic model of VDJ rearrangement, was used to identify disease-linked TCR variants. TCRdb reanalyzed the raw reads on its own, using fastp at Q25 for trimming and MiXCR for clone calling, and kept in-frame beta chains. Entries that share a CDR3 protein sequence are merged under the most common genes and DNA. The V and J calls follow TCRdb's processing rather than the paper's. This sample comprises a few hundred thousand distinct CDR3 sequences, roughly 8% of them detected only once. The ten largest clones capture roughly 15% of the sample.

Paper-wide results and their limitations: According to the report, matched synovial fluid samples from ankylosing spondylitis patients were significantly enriched for the disease-linked clones. Blood from ankylosing spondylitis patients appeared to be characterized by a TCR beta motif made up of about 8 highly homologous amino acid variants. Some motif variants had previously been reported in the synovial fluid and blood of reactive arthritis patients, which suggests shared mechanisms of disease initiation. The disease-linked clones showed a CD8+ phenotype and occurred at relatively low frequencies in peripheral blood.

The germline V gene sets CDR1 to MNHNS and CDR2 to SASEGT. The CDR3 holds 17 amino acids from the cysteine to the phenylalanine. The read is trimmed to its CDR3 DNA, 51 bases read in frame from base 1. Here V drops 8 bases and J drops 5 bases, and the junction holds 14 bases not matched to any gene. The sequence derives from a male donor with ankylosing spondylitis. The V and J genes are TRBV6-1 and TRBJ2-3; 12 junctional bases match TRBD2. Sequencing used blood, either unsorted or a sorted T cell fraction (not recorded which). The CDR3 protein is CASPLPTTSGGEDTQYF. DNA sequence: TGTGCCAGCCCCCTTCCGACGACTAGCGGGGGAGAAGATACGCAGTATTTT.